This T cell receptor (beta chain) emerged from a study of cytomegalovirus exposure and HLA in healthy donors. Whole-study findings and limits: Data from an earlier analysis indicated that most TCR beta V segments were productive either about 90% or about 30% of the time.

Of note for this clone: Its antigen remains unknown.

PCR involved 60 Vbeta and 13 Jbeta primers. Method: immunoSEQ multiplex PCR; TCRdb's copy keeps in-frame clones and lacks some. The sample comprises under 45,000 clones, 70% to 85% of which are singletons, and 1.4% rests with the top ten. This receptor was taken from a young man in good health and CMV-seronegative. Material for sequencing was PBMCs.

CDR3 in DNA: TGTGCCAGCGGGGGCGGCAGGGCCCCCTACGAGCAGTACTTC. Translation: CASGGGRAPYEQYF. This sequence joins TRBV6-1 and TRBJ2-7, with a weak D call TRBD1 (6 bases). Germline V gene sequence: CDR1 MNHNS, CDR2 SASEGT. The V end was cut by 8 bases, the J end by 2 bases, with 16 bases between. The CDR3 has 14 residues.